The clone carrying this T cell receptor (beta chain) was recorded once. The antigen is unknown. The sample comes from a study of cytomegalovirus exposure and HLA in healthy donors. Study overall: For the approximately 410 genotyped donors, about 79% fell within the Caucasian-associated ancestry cluster.

Overall study results and limits: Across HLA loci, a later analysis found differing TCR association rates, with DRB1 most and HLA-C fewest. The study listed approximately 170 cytomegalovirus-associated TCR beta chains.

PCR amplification relied on 60 Vbeta primers (plus 13 Jbeta primers). Assay: immunoSEQ multiplex PCR; the TCRdb copy retains only in-frame clones and omits some. Of about 180,000 clones listed, around 80% were seen once; the top ten hold more than 0.95%. Germline V gene lookup returns CDR1 SNHLY and CDR2 FYNNEI. V lost 0 bases and J lost 6; bases outside the gene matches: 10. The CDR3 contains 16 residues. The sequenced material came from PBMCs. The chain combines TRBV2 with TRBJ2-7, with 8 bases aligning to TRBD2. The TCR comes from a girl aged 2-10 years in good health and CMV-seropositive. The CDR3 loop is CASSEARGAGVGEQYF. The CDR3 nucleotides are TGTGCCAGCAGTGAAGCACGGGGAGCGGGGGTTGGCGAGCAGTACTTC.